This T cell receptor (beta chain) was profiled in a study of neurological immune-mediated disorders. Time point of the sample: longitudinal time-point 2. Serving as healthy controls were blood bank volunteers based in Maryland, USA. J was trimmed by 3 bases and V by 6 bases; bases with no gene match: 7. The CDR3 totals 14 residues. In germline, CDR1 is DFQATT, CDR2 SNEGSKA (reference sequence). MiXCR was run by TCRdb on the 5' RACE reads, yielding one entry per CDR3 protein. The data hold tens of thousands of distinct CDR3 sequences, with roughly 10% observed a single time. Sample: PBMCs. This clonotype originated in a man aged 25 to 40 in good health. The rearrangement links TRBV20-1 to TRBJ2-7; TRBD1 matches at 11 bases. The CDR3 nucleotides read TGCAGTGCCTCAAGGGGGACAGGGGGCTACGAGCAGTACTTC. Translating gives CSASRGTGGYEQYF.